This T cell receptor (beta chain) appears in the sequencing data of a study of blood T cell repertoires in COVID-19. Whole-study context: Material from acute and convalescent COVID-19 was sourced from the United States, Italy and Spain. T cells, B-cell-depleted T cells, or PBMCs supplied cDNA or gDNA.

Source study methods: Reference gene primer amplification in the assay estimated nucleated cell counts. Only in-frame clones appear in the TCRdb table, and some are missing; sequencing was by immunoSEQ multiplex PCR. That table gives V, J and clone size, and the DNA gave D and trimming. This sample has about 400,000 clones, with around 87% found just once. This clone appeared a few times. The sample was peripheral blood. The source of this sequence is a human donor in a cohort sampled during active COVID-19.

The DNA of the CDR3 is TGTGCCAGCTCGCGACAAGATAGCAATCAGCCCCAGCATTTT. Translated: CASSRQDSNQPQHF. V gene TRBV18 combines with J gene TRBJ1-5; D uncertain. The CDR3 has 14 residues. V was pared by 6 bases and J by 0 bases, with 9 bases between. CDR1 and CDR2 from the germline V gene are KGHSH and LQKENI.